Reported below is one TCR beta chain. This sample is drawn from a study of technical replicates of blood from several donors. The protocol was immunoSEQ multiplex PCR, while the TCRdb copy is restricted to in-frame clones and leaves out a portion. Altogether about 80,000 clones are present, approximately 89% being singletons, with the ten largest covering about 0.41%. This receptor was identified in a human donor in good health. Sequencing was done on a sample of T cells isolated from PBMCs.

CDR3 DNA: TGTGCCAGCAGCTTGGGACTAGCGGGAAACACCGGGGAGCTGTTTTTT. It codes for CASSLGLAGNTGELFF. The chain employs TRBV5-4 and TRBJ2-2; 11 positions agree with TRBD2. V shed 0 bases and J 2 bases; nucleotides not matched to a gene: 0. Germline V gene data show CDR1 as SGHNT and CDR2 as YYREEE (reference sequence). There are 16 residues in the CDR3.